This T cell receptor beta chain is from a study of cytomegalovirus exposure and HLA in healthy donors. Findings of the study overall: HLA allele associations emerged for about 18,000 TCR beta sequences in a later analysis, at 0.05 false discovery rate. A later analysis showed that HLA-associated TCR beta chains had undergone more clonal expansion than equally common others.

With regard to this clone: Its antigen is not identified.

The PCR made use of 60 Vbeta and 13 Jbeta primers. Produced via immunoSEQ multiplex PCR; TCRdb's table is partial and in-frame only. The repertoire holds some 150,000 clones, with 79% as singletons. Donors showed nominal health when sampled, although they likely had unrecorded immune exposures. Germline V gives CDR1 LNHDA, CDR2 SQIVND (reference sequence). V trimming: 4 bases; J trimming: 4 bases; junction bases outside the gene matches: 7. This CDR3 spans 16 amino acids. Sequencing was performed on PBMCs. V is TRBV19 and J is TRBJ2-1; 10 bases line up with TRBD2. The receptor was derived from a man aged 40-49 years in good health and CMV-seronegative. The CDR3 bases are TGTGCCAGTAGTACCCTTAGCGGGAGGCAATACAATGAGCAGTTCTTC. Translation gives CASSTLSGRQYNEQFF.